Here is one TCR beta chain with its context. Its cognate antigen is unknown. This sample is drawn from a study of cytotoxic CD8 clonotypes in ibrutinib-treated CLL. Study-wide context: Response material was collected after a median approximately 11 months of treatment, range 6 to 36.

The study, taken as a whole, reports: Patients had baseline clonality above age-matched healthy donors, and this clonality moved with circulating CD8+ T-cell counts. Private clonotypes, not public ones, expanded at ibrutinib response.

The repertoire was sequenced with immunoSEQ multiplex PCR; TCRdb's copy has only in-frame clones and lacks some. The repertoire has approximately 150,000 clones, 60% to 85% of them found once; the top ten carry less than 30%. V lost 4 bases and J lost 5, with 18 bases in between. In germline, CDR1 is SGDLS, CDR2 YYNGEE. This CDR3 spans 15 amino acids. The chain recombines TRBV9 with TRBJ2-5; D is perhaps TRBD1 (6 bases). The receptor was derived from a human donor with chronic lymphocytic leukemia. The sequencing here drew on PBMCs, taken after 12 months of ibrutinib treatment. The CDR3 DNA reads TGTGCCAGCAGCAACCCCCACAGGGAGTTGGAGACCCAGTACTTC. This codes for CASSNPHRELETQYF.